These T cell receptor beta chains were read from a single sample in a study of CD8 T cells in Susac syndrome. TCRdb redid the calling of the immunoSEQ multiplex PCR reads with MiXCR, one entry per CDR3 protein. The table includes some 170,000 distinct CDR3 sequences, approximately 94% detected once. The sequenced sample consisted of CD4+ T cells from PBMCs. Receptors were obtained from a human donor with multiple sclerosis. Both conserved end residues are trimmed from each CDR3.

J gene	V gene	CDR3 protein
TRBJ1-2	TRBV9	ASSSDREYYGYT
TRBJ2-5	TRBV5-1	ASSLGLAGEETQY
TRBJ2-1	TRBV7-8	ASSLGESLF
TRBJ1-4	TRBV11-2	ARRSKYVATNEKLF
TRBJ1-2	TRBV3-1	ASSQGFYGYT
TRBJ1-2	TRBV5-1	ASSGHRDINPGYT
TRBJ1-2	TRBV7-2	ASSPQGINYGYT
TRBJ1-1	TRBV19	ASRVRVETEAF
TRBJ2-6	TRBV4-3	ASALSGANVLT
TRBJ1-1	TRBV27	ASSSFPGLNTEAF
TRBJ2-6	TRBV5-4	ASSYLQGSGANVLT
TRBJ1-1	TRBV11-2	ASSPLGGARANTEAF
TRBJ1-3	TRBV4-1	ASSHSSADRSRPNSGNTIY
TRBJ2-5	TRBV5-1	ASSIGLAGEPRRDQY
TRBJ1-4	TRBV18	ASSQGTGATNEKLF
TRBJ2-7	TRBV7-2	ASSQGGGRSYEQY
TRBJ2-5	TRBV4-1	ASSQDGERRGTLGTQY
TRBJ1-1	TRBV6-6	ASSHTGRLTEAF
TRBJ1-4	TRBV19	ASTPLRGDEKLF
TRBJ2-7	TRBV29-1	SVEDLYEQY
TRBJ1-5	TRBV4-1	ASRHRDSLRYSNQPQH
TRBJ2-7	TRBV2	ASSGDGYEQY